These 20 T cell receptor beta chains came from one sample sequenced in a study of blood T cell repertoires in COVID-19. Clones were read by immunoSEQ multiplex PCR, and TCRdb kept only the in-frame ones, dropping some. The sample includes 290,000 or so clones, roughly 89% of them seen just once. Sequenced material: PBMCs or T cells enriched from blood (not recorded which). The origin of the receptors is a woman aged 18-29 years with acute COVID-19.

J is TRBJ2-7 and V is TRBV18, with 7 bases identical to TRBD2. V was pared by 0 bases and J by 7 bases, with 12 bases of the junction left unmatched. Germline CDR1 reads KGHSH; CDR2 reads LQKENI. This CDR3 contains 16 residues. CDR3 coding DNA: TGTGCCAGCTCACCACCGACAACAGCGGGATCTGGGGAGCAGTACTTC. Translation gives CASSPPTTAGSGEQYF.

This clone came up a few times. The rearrangement links TRBV12-3 or TRBV12-4 to TRBJ1-2; D uncertain. V lost 8 bases and J 2 bases, leaving 12 bases between the germline ends. CDR3 length: 13 amino acids. This CDR3 is CASAPESNYGYTF. DNA for the CDR3: TGTGCCAGCGCCCCGGAGAGCAACTATGGCTACACCTTC.

V gene TRBV5-6 combines with J gene TRBJ2-5; a weak D match, TRBD2 (5 bases). The CDR3 is 16 amino acids. Germline CDR1 SGHDT, CDR2 YYEEEE. V was cut by 3 bases and J by 1 base, with 16 bases left in between. The CDR3 sequence is CASSSLSGSGQETQYF. CDR3 in DNA: TGTGCCAGCAGCTCCCTAAGTGGGAGCGGCCAAGAGACCCAGTACTTC.

The V call is TRBV21-1, the J call TRBJ1-4. TRBV21-1 is a pseudogene locus. The CDR3 contains 14 residues. The CDR3 loop is CASSKRRVNEKLFF. The CDR3, as DNA: TGTGCCAGCAGCAAACGGCGGGTTAATGAAAAACTGTTTTTT.

The chain combines TRBV19 with TRBJ2-7; D possibly corresponds to TRBD2 (6 bases). The V end lost 3 bases, the J end lost 4 bases, and 13 bases lay between the germline ends. Per the germline V gene, CDR1 is LNHDA and CDR2 is SQIVND (reference sequence). The CDR3 contains 14 residues. CDR3 residues: CASSINGGEYEQYF. CDR3 bases: TGTGCCAGTAGTATCAACGGGGGAGAGTACGAGCAGTACTTC.

The gene calls are TRBV30 and TRBJ1-2, with a tentative D call TRBD1 (5 bases). Trimming took 0 bases from V and 7 from J, leaving 21 bases between them. The CDR3 contains 16 residues. From germline, CDR1 is GTSNPN and CDR2 SVGIG (reference sequence). The CDR3 sequence: CAWSVNSGGRLSGYTF. DNA for the CDR3: TGTGCCTGGAGTGTCAACTCGGGGGGGAGGTTGAGTGGCTACACCTTC.

The chain employs TRBV2 and TRBJ1-2, with D maybe TRBD1 (5 bases). Trimming removed 9 bases from V and 4 bases from J, with 24 bases in between. The germline gives CDR1 SNHLY, CDR2 FYNNEI. CDR3 length: 16 residues. In DNA, the CDR3 is TGTGCCAGACTAACCCCCGGAGGGGCTACCGTCTATGGCTACACCTTC. Translating it yields CARLTPGGATVYGYTF.

The chain recombines TRBV29-1 with TRBJ2-3; D is unresolved. The CDR3 is 14 amino acids. CDR1 and CDR2 from the germline V gene are SQVTM and ANQGSEA. V was trimmed by 8 bases and J by 1 base, leaving 16 bases between them. CDR3 sequence reads: CSLRNSSGTDTQYF. CDR3 DNA sequence: TGCAGCCTCCGGAACTCCAGCGGCACAGATACGCAGTATTTT.

The V gene is TRBV7-9, the J gene TRBJ2-1; a weak D match, TRBD1 (6 bases). The CDR3 sequence is 13 residues long. Trimming stripped 4 bases from V and 10 bases from J, with 14 bases between. Looked up from germline, CDR1 is SEHNR and CDR2 is FQNEAQ (reference sequence). The CDR3 DNA sequence: TGTGCCAGCAGCTCCTACAAGGGGGAAGAGCAGTTCTTC. This encodes CASSSYKGEEQFF.

The chain recombines TRBV11-2 with TRBJ1-5; tentative D call: TRBD1 (5 bases). This CDR3 spans 13 amino acids. V shed 6 bases and J shed 5 bases, with 11 bases lying between them. Germline V lookup: CDR1 SGHAT, CDR2 FQNNGV. Written as DNA, the CDR3 is TGTGCCAGCAGTCGTTGGGGGGATCAGCCCCAGCATTTT. It is translated as CASSRWGDQPQHF.

This chain joins TRBV7-3 and TRBJ2-1, with D maybe TRBD2 (6 bases). V lost 5 bases, J lost 4 bases, and 12 bases lay in between. CDR1 SGHTA and CDR2 FQGTGA come from the germline V gene. The CDR3 consists of 14 residues. This chain's CDR3 is CASSGTSPYNEQFF. CDR3 nucleotides: TGTGCCAGCAGCGGGACTTCACCGTACAATGAGCAGTTCTTC.

The chain employs TRBV19 and TRBJ1-1; a weak D match, TRBD1 (5 bases). Trimming left V 3 bases short and J 3 bases short, with 14 bases between. This CDR3 is built from 15 residues. Germline V gene lookup returns CDR1 LNHDA and CDR2 SQIVND (reference sequence). DNA of the CDR3: TGTGCCAGTAGTATGACCCAGACCAGGGACACTGAAGCTTTCTTT. Encoded protein: CASSMTQTRDTEAFF.

The CDR3 nucleotides read TGTGCCAGCCGGGGTGGGGGACTAGCGGGCCAGGGGGAGTATTTT. Translating it yields CASRGGGLAGQGEYF. The V call is TRBV2, the J call TRBJ2-3; 12 positions agree with TRBD2. The CDR3 covers 15 residues. The germline CDR1 and CDR2 sequences are SNHLY and FYNNEI. V shed 8 bases, J shed 13 bases, and the junction held 16 bases outside the gene matches.

The V gene is TRBV29-1, the J gene TRBJ1-5; TRBD1 might be the D (5 bases). V was cut by 6 bases and J by 1 base, with 10 bases left in between. Germline CDR1 SQVTM, CDR2 ANQGSEA. This CDR3 has 13 amino acids. The chain's CDR3 is CSVLDTSNQPQHF. Written as DNA, the CDR3 is TGCAGCGTCCTGGACACGAGCAATCAGCCCCAGCATTTT.

The CDR3 DNA reads as TGTGCCACCAGAGAGACAGGGGGGGCCGGGGAGCTGTTTTTT. Translated, it gives CATRETGGAGELFF. The chain uses TRBV24-1 and TRBJ2-2; 9 positions agree with TRBD1. The CDR3 is 14 amino acids. Germline CDR1 is KGHDR and CDR2 is SFDVKD. V dropped 7 bases and J dropped 6; count of bases not matched to a gene: 5.

The rearrangement uses TRBV28 and TRBJ2-5; 10 bases are shared with TRBD2. Germline lookup yields CDR1 MDHEN and CDR2 SYDVKM. CDR3 length: 15 residues. Unmatched junction bases numbered 5, after V lost 4 bases and J lost 3 bases. CDR3 nucleotides: TGTGCCAGCAGTTACTTCGGGACTAGCGAAGAGACCCAGTACTTC. This encodes CASSYFGTSEETQYF.

The gene calls are TRBV3-1 (or the pseudogene TRBV3-2) and TRBJ2-1; TRBD1 might be the D (6 bases). Trimming stripped 3 bases from V and 7 bases from J, with 13 bases between. The CDR3 is 14 amino acids. From germline, CDR1 is LGHDT and CDR2 YNNKEL (reference sequence). The CDR3 nucleotides read TGTGCCAGCAGCCATCTCGGGACAAAAAATGAGCAGTTCTTC. It translates to CASSHLGTKNEQFF.

V is TRBV28 and J is TRBJ1-5; the D is unclear. CDR3 size: 14 residues. Germline V gene data show CDR1 as MDHEN and CDR2 as SYDVKM. V lost 5 bases to trimming and J lost 4 bases, with 12 bases between them. CDR3 sequence reads: CASSPSGNNQPQHF. The CDR3 DNA is TGTGCCAGCAGTCCCTCGGGGAATAATCAGCCCCAGCATTTT.

The V and J genes are TRBV2 and TRBJ2-3, with a possible D match to TRBD2 (5 bases). In germline, CDR1 is SNHLY, CDR2 FYNNEI. V dropped 4 bases and J dropped 1 base, with 9 bases sitting between them. The CDR3 spans 14 residues. In nucleotides, the CDR3 is TGTGCCAGCAGTGGGGGTAGCGGCACAGATACGCAGTATTTT. Protein sequence: CASSGGSGTDTQYF.

This sequence joins TRBV24-1 and TRBJ2-2; 12 bases agree with TRBD2. The length of the CDR3 is 16 residues. J was trimmed by 2 bases and V by 6 bases; bases with no gene match: 3. In germline, CDR1 is KGHDR, CDR2 SFDVKD. CDR3 nucleotide sequence: TGTGCCACCAGTACTAGCGGGGGGACCAACACCGGGGAGCTGTTTTTT. Residues: CATSTSGGTNTGELFF.